These T cell receptor beta chains were read from a single sample in a study of blood T cells in healthy people across ages. Using its own MiXCR run on the 5' RACE reads, TCRdb lists one record per CDR3 protein. The sample lists 550,000 to 650,000 distinct CDR3 sequences; approximately 30% were seen once. The sequenced sample consisted of blood. The receptors were gathered from a woman older than 75 in good health. The CDR3 runs from the conserved cysteine through the conserved F or W. The D gene is left open where the match is weak. Clone size is not always given. Where it is, it says once, few, many or a class for expanded clones.

.	TRBV20-1	TRBJ1-5	TRBD1	CSASGRTGALPQHF	TGCAGTGCTAGTGGAAGGACAGGGGCTTTGCCCCAGCATTTT
many	TRBV10-3	TRBJ1-6	TRBD1	CAIGRQGEDSPLHF	TGTGCCATCGGCAGACAGGGTGAGGACTCACCCCTCCACTTT
many	TRBV6-5	TRBJ2-1	.	CASSYSGQLNEQFF	TGTGCCAGCAGTTACTCCGGACAGCTCAATGAGCAGTTCTTC
many	TRBV20-1	TRBJ1-2	.	CSARDGAAPSEGYTF	TGCAGTGCTAGAGATGGGGCAGCCCCTTCGGAGGGCTACACCTTC
.	TRBV5-1	TRBJ2-1	.	CASSLGTEGEQFF	TGCGCCAGCAGCTTGGGGACAGAGGGTGAGCAGTTCTTC
.	TRBV18	TRBJ2-1	TRBD2	CASSPRLASYNEQFF	TGTGCCAGCTCACCACGACTAGCGTCCTACAATGAGCAGTTCTTC
.	TRBV7-3	TRBJ2-3	.	CASSKRGTDTQYF	TGTGCCAGCAGCAAACGGGGGACAGATACGCAGTATTTT
many	TRBV6-1	TRBJ1-2	.	CASRPRINYGYTF	TGTGCCAGCCGACCCAGGATTAACTATGGCTACACCTTC
.	TRBV12-3/TRBV12-4	TRBJ2-7	.	CANSLGDYEQYF	TGTGCCAACAGCCTAGGGGACTACGAGCAGTACTTC
few	TRBV20-1	TRBJ2-5	TRBD2	CGVGGGLVEETQYF	TGCGGGGTGGGCGGGGGGCTTGTAGAGGAGACCCAGTACTTC
many	TRBV15	TRBJ1-1	.	CATSGGGPNTEAFF	TGTGCCACCAGCGGAGGGGGTCCTAACACTGAAGCTTTCTTT
few	TRBV6-1	TRBJ1-2	TRBD1	CASRQEQGTNYGYTF	TGTGCCAGCAGGCAAGAACAGGGGACTAACTATGGCTACACCTTC
.	TRBV28	TRBJ1-2	.	CASSLSRGSYGYTF	TGTGCCAGCAGTTTGAGCAGGGGCAGTTATGGCTACACCTTC
many	TRBV7-6	TRBJ2-1	TRBD2	CASSLEGLAAYNEQFF	TGTGCCAGCAGCTTAGAGGGACTAGCGGCCTACAATGAGCAGTTCTTC
.	TRBV12-3/TRBV12-4	TRBJ2-1	TRBD2	CASRSAGLETQFF	TGCGCCAGCAGGTCAGCGGGGCTAGAGACCCAGTTCTTC
many	TRBV5-1	TRBJ2-5	TRBD2	CASERRGGGTQYF	TGCGCCAGCGAACGGCGGGGGGGAGGGACCCAGTACTTC
many	TRBV7-8	TRBJ2-1	TRBD2	CASSLALAGVEQFF	TGTGCCAGCAGCTTAGCACTAGCGGGGGTTGAGCAGTTCTTC
once	TRBV4-1	TRBJ2-7	.	CASSQEGLSSYEQYF	TGCGCCAGCAGCCAAGAGGGCCTGAGCTCCTACGAGCAGTACTTC
many	TRBV7-6	TRBJ2-6	.	CASSSVWGTGANVLTF	TGTGCCAGCAGCTCAGTCTGGGGGACCGGGGCCAACGTCCTGACTTTC
few	TRBV4-2	TRBJ2-3	.	CASSQDGEASPTDTQYF	TGTGCCAGCAGCCAAGATGGGGAGGCGTCCCCCACAGATACGCAGTATTTT
many	TRBV25-1	TRBJ2-3	.	CASSEWASADTQYF	TGTGCCAGCAGTGAATGGGCTAGCGCAGATACGCAGTATTTT
.	TRBV3-1	TRBJ1-4	TRBD1	CASSQGRGMTTNEKLFF	TGTGCCAGCAGCCAGGGCAGGGGGATGACAACTAATGAAAAACTGTTTTTT
.	TRBV20-1	TRBJ1-1	TRBD1	CSAPGGNTEAFF	TGCAGTGCTCCAGGGGGGAACACTGAAGCTTTCTTT
few	TRBV21-1	TRBJ1-2	.	CASSSRRSLQLGYTF	TGTGCCAGCAGCTCCCGGCGCAGCCTCCAACTTGGCTACACCTTC
many	TRBV7-3	TRBJ2-3	TRBD2	CASSHGGADTQYF	TGTGCCAGCAGCCATGGGGGGGCAGATACGCAGTATTTT
.	TRBV2	TRBJ1-2	.	CASSPDSLSVYTF	TGTGCCAGCAGTCCGGACAGTTTGAGTGTCTACACCTTC
.	TRBV20-1	TRBJ2-1	TRBD2	CSVQESGGADEQFF	TGCAGTGTCCAGGAGAGCGGGGGGGCCGATGAGCAGTTCTTC
.	TRBV7-9	TRBJ2-2	TRBD2	CASSLPLAGFVRVTGELFF	TGTGCCAGCAGCTTGCCGCTAGCGGGGTTCGTTCGCGTCACCGGGGAGCTGTTTTTT
.	TRBV19	TRBJ1-1	.	CASSVLTGQMNTEAFF	TGTGCCAGTAGCGTCCTTACAGGGCAGATGAACACTGAAGCTTTCTTT
many	TRBV12-3/TRBV12-4	TRBJ2-5	TRBD1	CASSSGTGWETQYF	TGTGCCAGCAGCTCCGGGACAGGTTGGGAGACCCAGTACTTC
many	TRBV3-1	TRBJ2-3	TRBD1	CASSQMTRTGSTDTQYF	TGTGCCAGCAGCCAAATGACTCGGACAGGTAGCACAGATACGCAGTATTTT
.	TRBV6-5	TRBJ1-2	.	CASSPPGVGIYGYTF	TGTGCCAGCAGCCCCCCGGGGGTGGGGATTTATGGCTACACCTTC
many	TRBV20-1	TRBJ2-6	.	CSARSQGAGANVLTF	TGCAGTGCTAGATCGCAGGGCGCGGGGGCCAACGTCCTGACTTTC
few	TRBV7-3	TRBJ2-2	TRBD2	CASSVLAGGPTGELFF	TGTGCCAGCAGCGTCTTAGCGGGGGGGCCCACCGGGGAGCTGTTTTTT
.	TRBV6-2/TRBV6-3	TRBJ2-7	TRBD2	CATEGLAESYEQYF	TGTGCCACTGAGGGACTAGCGGAATCCTACGAGCAGTACTTC
many	TRBV5-1	TRBJ2-5	TRBD2	CASSLGTSVQETQYF	TGCGCCAGCAGCCTAGGGACTAGCGTCCAAGAGACCCAGTACTTC
many	TRBV28	TRBJ2-7	TRBD1	CASSALGQGNEQYF	TGTGCCAGCAGCGCTCTTGGACAGGGCAACGAGCAGTACTTC
many	TRBV12-3/TRBV12-4	TRBJ1-2	.	CASSLSRGGYTF	TGTGCCAGCAGTTTATCTCGCGGGGGCTACACCTTC
many	TRBV29-1	TRBJ1-4	.	CSVAGRFNEKLFF	TGCAGCGTTGCAGGGAGGTTTAATGAAAAACTGTTTTTT
many	TRBV12-3/TRBV12-4	TRBJ2-3	.	CASSYSYTTDTQYF	TGTGCCAGCAGTTACAGTTACACGACAGATACGCAGTATTTT
.	TRBV18	TRBJ1-5	.	CASSSRDGRNSNQPQHF	TGTGCCAGCTCCTCCCGGGACGGGAGAAATAGCAATCAGCCCCAGCATTTT
many	TRBV6-5	TRBJ2-1	.	CASSYGFHDINEQFF	TGTGCCAGCAGTTACGGGTTCCATGACATCAATGAGCAGTTCTTC
.	TRBV5-1	TRBJ2-7	.	CASSMGRSYNEQYF	TGCGCCAGCAGCATGGGACGGTCCTACAATGAGCAGTACTTC
.	TRBV4-3	TRBJ2-7	.	CASSQERQSYEQYF	TGCGCCAGCAGCCAAGAACGGCAGTCCTACGAGCAGTACTTC
many	TRBV28	TRBJ2-1	TRBD1	CASSRPGTGSNEQFF	TGTGCCAGCAGTCGACCCGGGACAGGGTCAAATGAGCAGTTCTTC
many	TRBV27	TRBJ1-1	TRBD1	CASSSGGFGTEAFF	TGTGCCAGCAGTTCAGGGGGCTTCGGCACTGAAGCTTTCTTT
many	TRBV7-9	TRBJ2-3	.	CASSHSDTQYF	TGTGCCAGCAGCCATTCAGATACGCAGTATTTT
many	TRBV10-3	TRBJ1-1	TRBD1	CAISRQGSTEAFF	TGTGCCATCAGCCGACAGGGCTCCACTGAAGCTTTCTTT
few	TRBV3-1	TRBJ1-4	.	CASSQDGFGEKLFF	TGTGCCAGCAGCCAGGACGGGTTTGGAGAAAAACTGTTTTTT
.	TRBV20-1	TRBJ2-2	TRBD2	CSARNQGGDTGELFF	TGCAGTGCTAGGAACCAGGGAGGGGACACCGGGGAGCTGTTTTTT
.	TRBV4-3	TRBJ2-3	.	CASSQDYGGRGDTQYF	TGCGCCAGCAGCCAAGATTATGGGGGTCGGGGAGATACGCAGTATTTT
few	TRBV7-3	TRBJ1-1	.	CASSWTSNTEAFF	TGTGCCAGCAGCTGGACCTCGAACACTGAAGCTTTCTTT
.	TRBV15	TRBJ1-1	.	CATSRSGGGTEAFF	TGTGCCACCAGCAGGAGCGGAGGGGGCACTGAAGCTTTCTTT